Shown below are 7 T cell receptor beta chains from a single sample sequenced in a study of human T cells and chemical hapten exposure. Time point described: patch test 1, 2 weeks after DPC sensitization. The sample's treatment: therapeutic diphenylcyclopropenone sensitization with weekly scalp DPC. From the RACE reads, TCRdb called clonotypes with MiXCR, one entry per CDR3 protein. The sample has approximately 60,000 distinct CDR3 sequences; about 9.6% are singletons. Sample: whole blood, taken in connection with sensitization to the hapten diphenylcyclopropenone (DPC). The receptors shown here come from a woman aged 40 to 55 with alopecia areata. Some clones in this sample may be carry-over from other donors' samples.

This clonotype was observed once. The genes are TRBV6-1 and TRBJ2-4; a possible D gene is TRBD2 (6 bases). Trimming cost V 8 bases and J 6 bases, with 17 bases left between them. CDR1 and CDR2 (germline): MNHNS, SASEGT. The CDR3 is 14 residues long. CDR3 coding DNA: TGTGCCAGCGACCGTGGGGAGGAGAGAAACATTCAGTACTTC. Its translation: CASDRGEERNIQYF.

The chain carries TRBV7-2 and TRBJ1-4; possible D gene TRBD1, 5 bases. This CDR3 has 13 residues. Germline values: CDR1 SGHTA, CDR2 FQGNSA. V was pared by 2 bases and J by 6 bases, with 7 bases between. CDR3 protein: CASSLRGDEKLFF. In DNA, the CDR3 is TGTGCCAGCAGCTTAAGGGGTGATGAAAAACTGTTTTTT.

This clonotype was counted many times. The CDR3 region is CSARDPVSPSYNEQFF. The CDR3 DNA follows: TGCAGTGCTAGAGATCCTGTCTCCCCATCCTACAATGAGCAGTTCTTC. The chain uses TRBV20-1 and TRBJ2-1, with D unclear. Germline V CDR1 and CDR2: DFQATT, SNEGSKA (reference sequence). Trimming left V 0 bases short and J 1 base short, with 13 bases between. The CDR3 is 16 residues long.

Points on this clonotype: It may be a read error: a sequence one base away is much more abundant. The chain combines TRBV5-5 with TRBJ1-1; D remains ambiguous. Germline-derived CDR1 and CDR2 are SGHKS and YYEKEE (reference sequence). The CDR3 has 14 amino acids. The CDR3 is CASSLVGLNTGAFF. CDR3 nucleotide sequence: TGTGCCAGCAGCTTGGTGGGTTTGAACACTGGAGCTTTCTTT.

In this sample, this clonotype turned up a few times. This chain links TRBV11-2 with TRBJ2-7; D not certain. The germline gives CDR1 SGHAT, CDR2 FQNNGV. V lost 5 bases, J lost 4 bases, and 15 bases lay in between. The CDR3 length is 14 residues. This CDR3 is CASSANHRGYEQYF. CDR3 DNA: TGTGCCAGCAGCGCGAACCACCGAGGATACGAGCAGTACTTC.

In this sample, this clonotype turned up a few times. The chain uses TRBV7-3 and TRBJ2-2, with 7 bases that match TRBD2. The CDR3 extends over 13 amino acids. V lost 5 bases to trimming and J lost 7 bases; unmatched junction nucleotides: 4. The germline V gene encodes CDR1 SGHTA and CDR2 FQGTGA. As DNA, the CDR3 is TGTGCCAGCAGCCGACTAGCTGGCGGGGAGCTGTTTTTT. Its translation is CASSRLAGGELFF.

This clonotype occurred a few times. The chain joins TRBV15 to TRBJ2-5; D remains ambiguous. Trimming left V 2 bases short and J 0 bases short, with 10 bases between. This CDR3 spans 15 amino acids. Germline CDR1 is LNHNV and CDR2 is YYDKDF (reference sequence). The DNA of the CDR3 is TGTGCCACCAGCAGATTAACAGACAACCAAGAGACCCAGTACTTC. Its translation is CATSRLTDNQETQYF.